This T cell receptor (beta chain) comes out of a study of beta chain features in type 1 diabetes. Points from the study as a whole: For Type 1 diabetes patients, all four CD4+ subsets carried TCRB CDR3s that were moderately but significantly shorter.

The germline V gene encodes CDR1 SNHLY and CDR2 FYNNEI. This CDR3 contains 14 residues. With V trimmed by 6 bases and J by 7 bases, 0 bases remained unmatched. Sequencing targeted expressed TCRB transcripts, as all isolated RNA had been reverse transcribed. Clones were sequenced by immunoSEQ multiplex PCR, and TCRdb holds only the in-frame ones, with some missing. The sample holds about 270,000 clones, 13% to 15% seen once. This clone has more than one count but fewer than ten. The target antigen is unknown. The receptor comes from a man younger than 45 with type 1 diabetes. The chain joins TRBV2 to TRBJ2-4, with 16 bases matching TRBD2. Material: naive CD4+ T cells from blood. The CDR3: CASRGLAGGNIQYF. The CDR3 DNA reads TGTGCCAGCAGGGGACTAGCGGGAGGGAACATTCAGTACTTC.